This T cell receptor beta chain was captured in a study of regulatory T cells in long-lasting Graves disease. This clonotype occurred many times. One end of the junction varies from germline; a read error may be responsible. In building TCR beta libraries, iRepertoire HTBI primers were used together with Arm-PCR of CDR3 regions. TCRdb analysed the multiplex PCR reads with MiXCR anew, one entry per CDR3 protein. Of about 220,000 distinct CDR3 sequences listed, roughly a fifth are singletons. The CDR3 runs to 13 residues. CDR1 is MDHEN and CDR2 is SYDVKM in the germline V gene. The time point: newly diagnosed GD, antithyroid drugs for less than 3 months. RNA isolated from PBMCs was used to make the TCR library. These data were also filed under a second study, of T cells in Graves' hyperthyroidism and ophthalmopathy. This second study says: Newly diagnosed hyperthyroidism, duration under 2 months, in patients aged 18 to 65. Based on clinical symptoms, serum thyroxine and TRAb, thyroid ultrasound and orbital computed tomography, diagnoses were reached.

The chain uses TRBV28 and TRBJ2-7; 8 bases are a match to TRBD1. The material sequenced was peripheral blood mononuclear cells (PBMCs), taken at new diagnosis, from a patient treated with antithyroid drugs. The source of this sequence is a woman aged 25 to 39 with Graves disease. DNA for the CDR3: TGTGCCAGCTTACAGGGGGGCTCATTCTCTGAAGTCTTC. It is translated as CASLQGGSFSEVF. Full variable domain (missing parts from reference TRBV28 and TRBJ2-7): DVKVTQSSRYLVKRTGEKVFLECVQDMDHENMFWYRQDPGLGLRLIYFSYDVKMKEKGDIPEGYSVSREKKERFSLILESASTNQTSMYLCASLQGGSFSEVFGPGTRLTVT.